A single sample gave rise to the 18 T cell receptor beta chains below, sequenced in a study of blood T cell repertoires in COVID-19. Profiling relied on immunoSEQ multiplex PCR, and the TCRdb table lists in-frame clones only, not all of them. The sample lists approximately 250,000 clones, roughly 83% occurring once. Sequencing was done on a sample of peripheral blood. The receptors derive from a man in his 60s who had recovered from COVID-19.

The chain employs TRBV5-6 and TRBJ2-1; 9 positions agree with TRBD2. The CDR3 loop spans 19 amino acids. Per germline, CDR1 SGHDT and CDR2 YYEEEE. The J segment lost 0 bases and the V segment lost 4 bases, leaving 14 bases of the junction unmatched. The CDR3 here is CASSLTSGDSLGSYNEQFF. The CDR3 coding sequence is TGTGCCAGCAGCCTGACTAGCGGCGATTCCCTGGGCTCCTACAATGAGCAGTTCTTC.

This chain connects TRBV19 to TRBJ1-5; unclear D gene. CDR3 length: 16 amino acids. CDR1 and CDR2 (germline): LNHDA, SQIVND (reference sequence). V lost 3 bases to trimming and J lost 6 bases, with 18 bases between them. In nucleotides, the CDR3 is TGTGCCAGTAGTATTTCCGAGAGAATCGTGGTTCAGCCCCAGCATTTT. Encoded protein: CASSISERIVVQPQHF.

The chain carries TRBV4-2 and TRBJ2-1, with a weak D call TRBD2 (6 bases). Trimming pared 4 bases from V and 5 bases from J, leaving 9 bases between. Per the germline V gene, CDR1 is LGHNA and CDR2 is YNFKEQ. This CDR3 is built from 13 residues. CDR3 sequence reads: CASSPGLHNEQFF. Written as DNA, the CDR3 is TGTGCCAGCAGCCCGGGACTCCACAATGAGCAGTTCTTC.

The chain has TRBV6-5 and TRBJ2-7; D not certain. CDR1 and CDR2 (germline): MNHEY, SVGAGI. The length of the CDR3 is 14 residues. Between the trimmed V and J ends, which lost 7 bases and 1 base, there was a span of 14 bases. The CDR3 coding sequence is TGTGCCAGCAACCCAGGCTACGGATCCTACGAGCAGTACTTC. The encoded protein is CASNPGYGSYEQYF.

In this sample, this clone turned up a few times. The V and J genes are TRBV6-5 and TRBJ2-3, with 11 bases identical to TRBD2. V trimming: 6 bases; J trimming: 5 bases; junction bases outside the gene matches: 4. Germline CDR1 reads MNHEY; CDR2 reads SVGAGI. This CDR3 has 14 amino acids. CDR3 bases: TGTGCCAGCAGGATACTAGCGGGAGTAGATACGCAGTATTTT. Protein sequence: CASRILAGVDTQYF.

The chain uses TRBV6-1 and TRBJ2-1; 11 bases align to TRBD2. Trimming at V came to 2 bases and at J to 9 bases, leaving 6 bases not matched to a gene. Germline V gene lookup returns CDR1 MNHNS and CDR2 SASEGT. The CDR3 covers 15 residues. This CDR3 reads CASSELAGGPGEQFF. CDR3 DNA: TGTGCCAGCAGTGAATTAGCGGGAGGGCCGGGTGAGCAGTTCTTC.

This CDR3 reads CASSLVVLITNIQYF. The CDR3 DNA reads as TGTGCCAGCAGCTTAGTGGTACTAATCACGAACATTCAGTACTTC. J is TRBJ2-4 and V is TRBV11-3; D is unclear. The V end lost 1 base, the J end lost 7 bases, and 14 bases lay between the germline ends. The CDR3 length is 15 residues. Germline CDR1 SGHNT, CDR2 YENEEA.

The gene calls are TRBV27 and TRBJ2-6; 8 bases are a match to TRBD1. Germline CDR1 is MNHEY and CDR2 is SMNVEV (reference sequence). This CDR3 has 17 residues. Germline trimming cut 5 bases from V and 0 bases from J; bases unmatched to any gene: 6. Here the CDR3 reads CASSGDRLASGANVLTF. CDR3 nucleotides: TGTGCCAGCAGTGGGGACAGGTTAGCCTCTGGGGCCAACGTCCTGACTTTC.

This chain links TRBV7-9 with TRBJ2-7; the match to TRBD2 covers 8 bases. The CDR3 length is 15 residues. J was trimmed by 5 bases and V by 5 bases; bases with no gene match: 11. Germline V gene sequence: CDR1 SEHNR, CDR2 FQNEAQ (reference sequence). The CDR3 sequence: CASSPGYGRANEQYF. CDR3 bases: TGTGCCAGCAGCCCAGGCTACGGGAGGGCTAACGAGCAGTACTTC.

This clone was picked up a small number of times. The chain uses TRBV19 and TRBJ2-1; 13 nucleotides agree with TRBD2. V trimming: 7 bases; J trimming: 6 bases; junction bases outside the gene matches: 18. The CDR3 has 19 amino acids. Germline CDR1 is LNHDA and CDR2 is SQIVND (reference sequence). DNA of the CDR3: TGTGCCAGTATAGCCCCACTAGGACTAGCGGGGGCCCGGGGCAATGAGCAGTTCTTC. Encoded protein: CASIAPLGLAGARGNEQFF. The whole variable domain, filled in from reference TRBV19 and TRBJ2-1, reads DGGITQSPKYLFRKEGQNVTLSCEQNLNHDAMYWYRQDPGQGLRLIYYSQIVNDFQKGDIAEGYSVSREKKESFPLTVTSAQKNPTAFYLCASIAPLGLAGARGNEQFFGPGTRLTVL.

The rearrangement uses TRBV21-1 and TRBJ2-5; the listed D gene, TRBD1, was not tested against the DNA. TRBV21-1 is given as a pseudogene. This CDR3 contains 17 residues. The CDR3 reads CASSKYGTGKDQETQYF. The CDR3, as DNA: TGTGCCAGCAGCAAATATGGGACAGGCAAAGACCAAGAGACCCAGTACTTC.

This clone was observed a few times. The V call is TRBV11-2, the J call TRBJ2-5; D is undetermined. CDR1 is SGHAT and CDR2 is FQNNGV in the germline V gene. V lost 0 bases and J lost 1, with 6 bases in between. The CDR3 extends over 14 amino acids. CDR3 protein: CASSLDAAQETQYF. The DNA for the CDR3 is TGTGCCAGCAGCTTAGACGCGGCCCAAGAGACCCAGTACTTC.

This chain uses TRBV5-1 with TRBJ1-1, with 9 bases aligning to TRBD1. The CDR3 has 14 amino acids. Germline V CDR1 and CDR2: SGHRS, YFSETQ. The V gene end was trimmed by 4 bases and the J gene end by 1 base; junction bases not matched to a gene: 2. The CDR3 region is CASSGTGRNTEAFF. The CDR3 nucleotides read TGCGCCAGCAGCGGGACAGGGAGGAACACTGAAGCTTTCTTT.

This clone was observed once. The chain couples TRBV11-2 to TRBJ2-2; tentatively, D is TRBD1 (8 bases). V lost 6 bases and J lost 6, with 26 bases in between. The CDR3 has 18 amino acids. From germline, CDR1 is SGHAT and CDR2 FQNNGV. CDR3 in amino acids: CASRGGAAGGFVSGELFF. CDR3 DNA: TGTGCCAGCAGAGGGGGGGCGGCAGGGGGCTTTGTGTCCGGGGAGCTGTTTTTT.

The CDR3 sequence is CASYPGTGSYNEQFF. CDR3 bases: TGTGCCAGCTACCCCGGGACAGGATCCTACAATGAGCAGTTCTTC. The chain links TRBV28 to TRBJ2-1; 8 nucleotides match TRBD1. Germline V gives CDR1 MDHEN, CDR2 SYDVKM. The CDR3 loop spans 15 amino acids. V dropped 8 bases and J dropped 1; count of bases not matched to a gene: 7.

The rearrangement joins TRBV3-1 (or the pseudogene TRBV3-2) to TRBJ2-2; 10 nucleotides agree with TRBD2. The CDR3 spans 16 residues. Trimming took 1 base from V and 6 from J; bases not matched to a gene: 5. Germline loops: CDR1 LGHDT, CDR2 YNNKEL (reference sequence). This chain's CDR3 is CASSQGASGSSGELFF. As DNA, the CDR3 is TGTGCCAGCAGCCAAGGGGCTAGCGGGAGCTCCGGGGAGCTGTTTTTT.

The rearrangement links TRBV7-6 to TRBJ2-3, with a weak D call TRBD2 (8 bases). V shed 8 bases and J shed 4 bases, with 16 bases lying between them. The CDR3 contains 14 residues. Per germline, CDR1 SGHVS and CDR2 FNYEAQ. CDR3 sequence (DNA): TGTGCCAGCTTAGGGGGCGGGAGGTCAGATACGCAGTATTTT. Its translation is CASLGGGRSDTQYF. Complete variable domain (other parts from reference TRBV7-6 and TRBJ2-3): GAGVSQSPRYKVTKRGQDVALRCDPISGHVSLYWYRQALGQGPEFLTYFNYEAQQDKSGLPNDRFSAERPEGSISTLTIQRTEQRDSAMYRCASLGGGRSDTQYFGPGTRLTVL.

The J gene is TRBJ2-7, the V gene TRBV7-9; a weak D match, TRBD1 (5 bases). The CDR3 contains 13 residues. V lost 3 bases to trimming and J lost 6 bases, with 12 bases between them. Germline values: CDR1 SEHNR, CDR2 FQNEAQ (reference sequence). The CDR3 spells CASSFTGRSEQYF. CDR3 DNA sequence: TGTGCCAGCAGCTTCACAGGACGTTCCGAGCAGTACTTC.